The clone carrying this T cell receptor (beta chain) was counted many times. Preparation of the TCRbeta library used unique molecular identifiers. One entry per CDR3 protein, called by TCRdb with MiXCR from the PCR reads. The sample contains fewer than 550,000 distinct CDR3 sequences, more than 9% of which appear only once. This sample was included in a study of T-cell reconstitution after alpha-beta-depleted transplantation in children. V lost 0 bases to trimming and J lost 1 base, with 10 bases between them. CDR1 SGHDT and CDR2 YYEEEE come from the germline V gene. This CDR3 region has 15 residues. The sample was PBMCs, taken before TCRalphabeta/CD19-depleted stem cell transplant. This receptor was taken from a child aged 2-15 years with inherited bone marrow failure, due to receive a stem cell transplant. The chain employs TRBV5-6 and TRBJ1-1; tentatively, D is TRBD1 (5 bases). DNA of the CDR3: TGTGCCAGCAGCTTGGAGGGACGAGGGAACACTGAAGCTTTCTTT. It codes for CASSLEGRGNTEAFF.